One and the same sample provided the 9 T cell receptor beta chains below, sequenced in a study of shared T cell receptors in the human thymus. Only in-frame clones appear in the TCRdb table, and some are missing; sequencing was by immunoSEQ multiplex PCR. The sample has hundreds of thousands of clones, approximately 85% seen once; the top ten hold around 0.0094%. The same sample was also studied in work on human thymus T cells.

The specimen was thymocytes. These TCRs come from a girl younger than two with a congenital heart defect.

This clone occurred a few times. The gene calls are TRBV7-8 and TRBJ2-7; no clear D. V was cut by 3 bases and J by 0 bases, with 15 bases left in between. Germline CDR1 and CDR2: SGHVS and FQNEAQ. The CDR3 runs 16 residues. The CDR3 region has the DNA TGTGCCAGCAGCTTCGGCAGGATCTACAGCTCCTACGAGCAGTACTTC. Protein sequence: CASSFGRIYSSYEQYF. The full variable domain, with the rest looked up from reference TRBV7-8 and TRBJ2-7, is GAGVSQSPRYKVAKRGQDVALRCDPISGHVSLFWYQQALGQGPEFLTYFQNEAQLDKSGLPSDRFFAERPEGSVSTLKIQRTQQEDSAVYLCASSFGRIYSSYEQYFGPGTRLTVT.

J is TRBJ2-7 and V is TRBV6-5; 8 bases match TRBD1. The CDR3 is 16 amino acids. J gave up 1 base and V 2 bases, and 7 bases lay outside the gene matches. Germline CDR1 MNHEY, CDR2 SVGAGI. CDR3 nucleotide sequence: TGTGCCAGCAGTTACACAGGACAGGGTGGATCCTACGAGCAGTACTTC. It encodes CASSYTGQGGSYEQYF.

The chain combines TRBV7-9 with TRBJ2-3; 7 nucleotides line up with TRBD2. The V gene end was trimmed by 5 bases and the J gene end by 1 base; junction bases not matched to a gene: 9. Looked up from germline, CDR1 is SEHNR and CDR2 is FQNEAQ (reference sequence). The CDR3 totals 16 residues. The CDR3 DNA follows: TGTGCCAGCAGCCGCCGACTAGCCAGGGGCACAGATACGCAGTATTTT. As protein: CASSRRLARGTDTQYF. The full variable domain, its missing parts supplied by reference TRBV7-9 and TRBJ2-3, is DTGVSQNPRHKITKRGQNVTFRCDPISEHNRLYWYRQTLGQGPEFLTYFQNEAQLEKSRLLSDRFSAERPKGSFSTLEIQRTEQGDSAMYLCASSRRLARGTDTQYFGPGTRLTVL.

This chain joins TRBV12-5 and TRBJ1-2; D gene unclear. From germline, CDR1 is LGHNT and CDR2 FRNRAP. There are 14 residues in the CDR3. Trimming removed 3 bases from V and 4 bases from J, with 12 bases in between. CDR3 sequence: CASGFPASPYGYTF. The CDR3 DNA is TGTGCTAGTGGTTTCCCCGCGTCGCCCTATGGCTACACCTTC. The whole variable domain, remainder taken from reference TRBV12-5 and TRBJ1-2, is DARVTQTPRHKVTEMGQEVTMRCQPILGHNTVFWYRQTMMQGLELLAYFRNRAPLDDSGMPKDRFSAEMPDATLATLKIQPSEPRDSAVYFCASGFPASPYGYTFGSGTRLTVV.

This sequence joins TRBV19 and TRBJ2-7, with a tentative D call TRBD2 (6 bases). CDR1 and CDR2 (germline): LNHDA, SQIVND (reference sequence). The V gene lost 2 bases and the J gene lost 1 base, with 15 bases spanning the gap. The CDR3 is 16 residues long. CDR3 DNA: TGTGCCAGTAGTATACATTGGGGGGATACATCCTACGAGCAGTACTTC. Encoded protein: CASSIHWGDTSYEQYF.

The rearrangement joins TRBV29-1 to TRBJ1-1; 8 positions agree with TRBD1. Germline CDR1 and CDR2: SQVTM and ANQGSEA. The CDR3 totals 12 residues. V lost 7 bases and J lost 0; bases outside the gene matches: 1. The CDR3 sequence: CSGTGMNTEAFF. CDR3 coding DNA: TGCAGCGGGACAGGGATGAACACTGAAGCTTTCTTT.

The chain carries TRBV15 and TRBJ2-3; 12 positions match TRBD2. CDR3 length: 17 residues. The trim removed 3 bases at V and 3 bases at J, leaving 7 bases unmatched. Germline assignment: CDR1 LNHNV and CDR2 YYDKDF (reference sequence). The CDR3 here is CATSSYQTSGGTDTQYF. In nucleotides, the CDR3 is TGTGCCACCAGCAGTTATCAGACTAGCGGGGGAACAGATACGCAGTATTTT.

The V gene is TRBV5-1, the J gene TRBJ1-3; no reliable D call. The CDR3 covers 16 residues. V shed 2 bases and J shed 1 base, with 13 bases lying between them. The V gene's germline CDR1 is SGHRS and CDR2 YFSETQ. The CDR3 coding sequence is TGCGCCAGCAGCTTCGGACTAAGGGTATCTGGAAACACCATATATTTT. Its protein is CASSFGLRVSGNTIYF.

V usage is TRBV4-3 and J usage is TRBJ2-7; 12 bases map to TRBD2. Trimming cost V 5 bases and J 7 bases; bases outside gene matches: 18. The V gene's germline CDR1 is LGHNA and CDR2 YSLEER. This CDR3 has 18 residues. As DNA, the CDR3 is TGCGCCAGCAGCATTTTACCAACGACTAGCGGGGGACCAGAGGAGCAGTACTTC. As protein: CASSILPTTSGGPEEQYF.